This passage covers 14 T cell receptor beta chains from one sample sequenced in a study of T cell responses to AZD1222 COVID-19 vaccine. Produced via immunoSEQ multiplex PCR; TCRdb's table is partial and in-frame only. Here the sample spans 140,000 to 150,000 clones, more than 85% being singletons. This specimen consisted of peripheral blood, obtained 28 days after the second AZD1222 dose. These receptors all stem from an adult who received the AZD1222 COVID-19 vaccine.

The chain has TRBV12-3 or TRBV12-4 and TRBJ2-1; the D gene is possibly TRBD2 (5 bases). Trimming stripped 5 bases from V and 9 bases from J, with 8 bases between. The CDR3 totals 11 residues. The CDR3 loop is CASSRLTEQFF. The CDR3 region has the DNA TGTGCCAGCAGTCGACTAACTGAGCAGTTCTTC.

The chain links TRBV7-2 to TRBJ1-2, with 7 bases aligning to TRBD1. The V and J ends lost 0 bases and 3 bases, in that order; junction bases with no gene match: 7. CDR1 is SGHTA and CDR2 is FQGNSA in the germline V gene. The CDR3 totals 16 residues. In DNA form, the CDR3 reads TGTGCCAGCAGCTTAGCGCAGCCAGGGGGATACTATGGCTACACCTTC. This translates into CASSLAQPGGYYGYTF. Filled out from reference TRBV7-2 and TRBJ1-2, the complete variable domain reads GAGVSQSPSNKVTEKGKDVELRCDPISGHTALYWYRQSLGQGLEFLIYFQGNSAPDKSGLPSDRFSAERTGGSVSTLTIQRTQQEDSAVYLCASSLAQPGGYYGYTFGSGTRLTVV.

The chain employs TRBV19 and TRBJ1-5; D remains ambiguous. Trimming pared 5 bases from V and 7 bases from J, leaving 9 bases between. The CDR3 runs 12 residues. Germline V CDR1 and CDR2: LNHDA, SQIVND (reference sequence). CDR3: CASSRGGQPQHF. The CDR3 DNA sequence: TGTGCCAGTAGTCGAGGTGGCCAGCCCCAGCATTTT. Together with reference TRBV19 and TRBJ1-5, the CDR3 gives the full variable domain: DGGITQSPKYLFRKEGQNVTLSCEQNLNHDAMYWYRQDPGQGLRLIYYSQIVNDFQKGDIAEGYSVSREKKESFPLTVTSAQKNPTAFYLCASSRGGQPQHFGDGTRLSIL.

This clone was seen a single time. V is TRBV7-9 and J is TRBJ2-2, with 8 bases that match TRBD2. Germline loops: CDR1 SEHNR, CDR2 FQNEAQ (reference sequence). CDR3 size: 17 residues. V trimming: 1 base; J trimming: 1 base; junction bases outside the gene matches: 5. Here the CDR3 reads CASSLVPAGVNTGELFF. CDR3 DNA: TGTGCCAGCAGCTTAGTCCCAGCGGGGGTGAACACCGGGGAGCTGTTTTTT.

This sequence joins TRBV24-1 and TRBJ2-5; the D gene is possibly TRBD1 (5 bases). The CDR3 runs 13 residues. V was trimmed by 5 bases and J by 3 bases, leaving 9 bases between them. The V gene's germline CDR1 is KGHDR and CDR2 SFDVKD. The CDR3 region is CATSGVGEETQYF. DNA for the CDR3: TGTGCCACCAGTGGGGTAGGGGAAGAGACCCAGTACTTC.

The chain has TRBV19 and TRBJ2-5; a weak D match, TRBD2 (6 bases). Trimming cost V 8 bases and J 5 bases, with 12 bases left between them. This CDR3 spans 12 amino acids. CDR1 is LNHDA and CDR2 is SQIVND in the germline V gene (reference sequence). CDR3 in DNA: TGTGCCAGTCGCGGGGTCGGGGAGACCCAGTACTTC. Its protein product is CASRGVGETQYF.

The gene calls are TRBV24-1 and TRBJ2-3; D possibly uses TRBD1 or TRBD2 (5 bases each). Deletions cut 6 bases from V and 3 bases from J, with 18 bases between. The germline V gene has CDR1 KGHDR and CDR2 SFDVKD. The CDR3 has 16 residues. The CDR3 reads CATSPMGVMGTDTQYF. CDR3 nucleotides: TGTGCCACCAGTCCAATGGGGGTTATGGGGACAGATACGCAGTATTTT.

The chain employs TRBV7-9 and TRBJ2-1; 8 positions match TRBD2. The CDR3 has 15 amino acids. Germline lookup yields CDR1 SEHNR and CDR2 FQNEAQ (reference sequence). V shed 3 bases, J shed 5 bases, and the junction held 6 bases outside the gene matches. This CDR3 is CASSFSGRADNEQFF. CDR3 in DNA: TGTGCCAGCAGCTTTTCCGGGAGGGCCGACAATGAGCAGTTCTTC.

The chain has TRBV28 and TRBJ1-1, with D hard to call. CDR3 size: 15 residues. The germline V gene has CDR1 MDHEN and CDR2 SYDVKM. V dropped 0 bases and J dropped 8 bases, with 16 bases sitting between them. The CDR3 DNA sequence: TGTGCCAGCAGTTTATGGCGTAGTGGACCTTCGGAAGCTTTCTTT. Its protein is CASSLWRSGPSEAFF.

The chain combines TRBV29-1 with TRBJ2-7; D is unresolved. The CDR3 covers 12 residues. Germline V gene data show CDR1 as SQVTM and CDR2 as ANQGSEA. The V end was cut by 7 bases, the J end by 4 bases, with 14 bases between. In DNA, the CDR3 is TGCAGCGCCCGCCCCAGCGATTACGAGCAGTACTTC. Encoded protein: CSARPSDYEQYF.

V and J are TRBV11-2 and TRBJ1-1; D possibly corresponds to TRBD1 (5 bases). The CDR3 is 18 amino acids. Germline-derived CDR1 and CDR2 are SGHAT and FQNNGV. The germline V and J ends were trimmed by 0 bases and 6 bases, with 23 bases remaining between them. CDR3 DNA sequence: TGTGCCAGCAGCTTAGATAGTTGGGGGGGGAAGGAATACGCTGAAGCTTTCTTT. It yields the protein CASSLDSWGGKEYAEAFF. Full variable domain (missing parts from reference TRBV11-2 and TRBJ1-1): EAGVAQSPRYKIIEKRQSVAFWCNPISGHATLYWYQQILGQGPKLLIQFQNNGVVDDSQLPKDRFSAERLKGVDSTLKIQPAKLEDSAVYLCASSLDSWGGKEYAEAFFGQGTRLTVV.

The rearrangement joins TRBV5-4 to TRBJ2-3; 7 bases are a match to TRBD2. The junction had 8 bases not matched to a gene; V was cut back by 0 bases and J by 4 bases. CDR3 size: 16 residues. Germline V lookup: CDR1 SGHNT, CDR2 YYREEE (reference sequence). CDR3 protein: CASSLDGGSSADTQYF. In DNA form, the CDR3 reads TGTGCCAGCAGCTTGGACGGGGGGAGTAGCGCAGATACGCAGTATTTT. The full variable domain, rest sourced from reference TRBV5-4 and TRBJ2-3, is ETGVTQSPTHLIKTRGQQVTLRCSSQSGHNTVSWYQQALGQGPQFIFQYYREEENGRGNFPPRFSGLQFPNYSSELNVNALELDDSALYLCASSLDGGSSADTQYFGPGTRLTVL.

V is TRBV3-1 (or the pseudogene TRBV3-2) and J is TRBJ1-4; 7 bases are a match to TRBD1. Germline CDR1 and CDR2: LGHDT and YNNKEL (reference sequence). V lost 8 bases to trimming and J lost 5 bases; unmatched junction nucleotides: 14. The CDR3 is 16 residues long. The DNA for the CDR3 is TGTGCCAGCGATTCCCATTCTGGGACAGAAAATGAAAAACTGTTTTTT. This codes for CASDSHSGTENEKLFF.

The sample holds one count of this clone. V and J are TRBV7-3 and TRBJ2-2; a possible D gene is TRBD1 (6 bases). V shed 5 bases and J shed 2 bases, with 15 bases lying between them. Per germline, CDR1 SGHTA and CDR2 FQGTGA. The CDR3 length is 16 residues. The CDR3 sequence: CASSPMGASNTGELFF. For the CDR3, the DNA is TGTGCCAGCAGCCCAATGGGGGCCTCTAACACCGGGGAGCTGTTTTTT.